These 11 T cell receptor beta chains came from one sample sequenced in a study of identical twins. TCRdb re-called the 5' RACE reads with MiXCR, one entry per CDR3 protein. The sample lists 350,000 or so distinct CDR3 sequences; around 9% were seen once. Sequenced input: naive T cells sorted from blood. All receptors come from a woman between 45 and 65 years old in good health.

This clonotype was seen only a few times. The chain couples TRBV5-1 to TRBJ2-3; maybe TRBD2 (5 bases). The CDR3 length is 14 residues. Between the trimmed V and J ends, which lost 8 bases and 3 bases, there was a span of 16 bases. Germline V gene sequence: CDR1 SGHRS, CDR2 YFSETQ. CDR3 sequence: CASKRWAGTDTQYF. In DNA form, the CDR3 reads TGCGCCAGTAAGCGGTGGGCAGGAACAGATACGCAGTATTTT.

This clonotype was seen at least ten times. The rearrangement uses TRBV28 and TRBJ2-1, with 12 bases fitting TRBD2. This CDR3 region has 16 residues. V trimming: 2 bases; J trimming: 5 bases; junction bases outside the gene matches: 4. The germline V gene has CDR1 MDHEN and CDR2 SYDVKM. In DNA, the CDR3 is TGTGCCAGCAGTTTAGGAACTAGCGGGAGGAACAATGAGCAGTTCTTC. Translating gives CASSLGTSGRNNEQFF.

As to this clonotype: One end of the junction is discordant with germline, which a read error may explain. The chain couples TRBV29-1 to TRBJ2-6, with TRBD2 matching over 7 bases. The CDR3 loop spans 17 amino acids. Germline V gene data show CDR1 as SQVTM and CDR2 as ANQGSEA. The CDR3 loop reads CSVEVGGDPTGANVLTF. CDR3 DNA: TGCAGCGTAGAAGTGGGAGGGGACCCCACTGGGGCCAACGTCCTGACTTTC.

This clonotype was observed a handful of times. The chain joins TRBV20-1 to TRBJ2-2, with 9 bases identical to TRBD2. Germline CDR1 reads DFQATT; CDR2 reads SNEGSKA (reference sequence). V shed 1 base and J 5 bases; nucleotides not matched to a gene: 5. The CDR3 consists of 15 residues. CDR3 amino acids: CSARAAGGPTGELFF. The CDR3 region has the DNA TGCAGTGCTAGAGCGGCGGGAGGGCCTACCGGGGAGCTGTTTTTT.

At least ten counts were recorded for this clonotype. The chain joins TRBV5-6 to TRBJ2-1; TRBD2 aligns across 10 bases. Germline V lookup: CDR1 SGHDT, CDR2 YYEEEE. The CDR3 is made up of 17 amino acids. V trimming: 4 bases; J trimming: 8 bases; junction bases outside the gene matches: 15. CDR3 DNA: TGTGCCAGCAGCCACTTCCGCCTAGCGGGAGTCCTCGATGAGCAGTTCTTC. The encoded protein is CASSHFRLAGVLDEQFF.

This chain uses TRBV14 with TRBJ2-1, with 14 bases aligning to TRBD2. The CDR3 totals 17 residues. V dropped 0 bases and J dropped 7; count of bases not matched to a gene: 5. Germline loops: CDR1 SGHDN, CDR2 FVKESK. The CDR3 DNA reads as TGTGCCAGCAGCCAAGAAAGACTAGCGGGAGGGCCAAATGAGCAGTTCTTC. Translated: CASSQERLAGGPNEQFF.

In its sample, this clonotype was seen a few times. The CDR3 region has the DNA TGCGCCAGCAGCCAAGATAAGACTAATGAGCAGTTCTTC. Its translation: CASSQDKTNEQFF. The chain couples TRBV4-1 to TRBJ2-1; no reliable D call. Between the trimmed V and J ends, which lost 0 bases and 7 bases, there was a span of 7 bases. This CDR3 spans 13 amino acids. Germline-derived CDR1 and CDR2 are MGHRA and YSYEKL.

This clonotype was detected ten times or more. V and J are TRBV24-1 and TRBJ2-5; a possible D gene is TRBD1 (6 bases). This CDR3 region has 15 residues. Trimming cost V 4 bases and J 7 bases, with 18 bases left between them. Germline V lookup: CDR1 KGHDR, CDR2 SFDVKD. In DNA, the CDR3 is TGTGCCACCAGTGAACAGGGTGGCCTCCGAGGGACCCAGTACTTC. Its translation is CATSEQGGLRGTQYF.

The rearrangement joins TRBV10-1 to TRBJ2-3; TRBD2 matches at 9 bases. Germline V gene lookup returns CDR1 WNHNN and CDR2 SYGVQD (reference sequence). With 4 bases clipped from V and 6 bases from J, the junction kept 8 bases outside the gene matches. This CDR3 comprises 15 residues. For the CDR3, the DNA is TGCGCCAGCAGTGGCCAGCGGGAGGAAGTGGATACGCAGTATTTT. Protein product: CASSGQREEVDTQYF.

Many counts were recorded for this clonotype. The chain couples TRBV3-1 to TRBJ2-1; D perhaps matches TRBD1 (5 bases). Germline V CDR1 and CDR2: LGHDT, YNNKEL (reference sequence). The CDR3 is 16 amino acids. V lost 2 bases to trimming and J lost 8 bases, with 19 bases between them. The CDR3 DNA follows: TGTGCCAGCAGCCAATGGCAGGGTAAAACCCCGGATGAGCAGTTCTTC. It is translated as CASSQWQGKTPDEQFF.

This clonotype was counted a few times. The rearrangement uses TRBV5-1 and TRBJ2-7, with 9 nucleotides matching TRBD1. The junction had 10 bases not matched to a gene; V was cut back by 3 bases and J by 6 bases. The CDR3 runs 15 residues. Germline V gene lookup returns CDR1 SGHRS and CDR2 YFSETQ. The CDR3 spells CASSWDREAVREQYF. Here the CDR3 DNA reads TGCGCCAGCAGCTGGGACAGGGAGGCTGTCCGCGAGCAGTACTTC.